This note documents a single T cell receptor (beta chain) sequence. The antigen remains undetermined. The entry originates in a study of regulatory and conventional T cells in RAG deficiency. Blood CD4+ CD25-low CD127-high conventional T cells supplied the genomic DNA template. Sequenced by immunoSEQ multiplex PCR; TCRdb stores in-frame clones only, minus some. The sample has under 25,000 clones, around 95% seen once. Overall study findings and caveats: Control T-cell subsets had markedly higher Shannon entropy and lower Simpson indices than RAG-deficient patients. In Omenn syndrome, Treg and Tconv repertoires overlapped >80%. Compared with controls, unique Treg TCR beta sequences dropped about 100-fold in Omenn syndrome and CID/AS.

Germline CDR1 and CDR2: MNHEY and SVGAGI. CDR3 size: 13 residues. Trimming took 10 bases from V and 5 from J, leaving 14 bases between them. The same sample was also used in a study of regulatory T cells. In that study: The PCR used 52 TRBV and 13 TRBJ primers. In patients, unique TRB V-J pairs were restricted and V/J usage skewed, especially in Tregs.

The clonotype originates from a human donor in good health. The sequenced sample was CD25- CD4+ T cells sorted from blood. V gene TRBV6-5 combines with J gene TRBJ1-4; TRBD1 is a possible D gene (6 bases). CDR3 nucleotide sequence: TGTGCCACCGCCGGGACAAACAATGAAAAACTGTTTTTT. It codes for CATAGTNNEKLFF.